This T cell receptor (beta chain) was documented in a study of blood T cell repertoires in COVID-19. Study-wide background: The United States, Italy and Spain were the sources of the acute and convalescent COVID-19 samples. T cells, B-cell-depleted T cells, or PBMCs provided the cDNA or gDNA that served as material.

The CDR3 spans 10 residues. Germline loops: CDR1 SQVTM, CDR2 ANQGSEA. V lost 7 bases to trimming and J lost 10 bases, with 11 bases between them. In the original analysis: Nucleated cell counts were estimated from reference gene primer amplification. Libraries were prepared by immunoSEQ multiplex PCR; TCRdb keeps only in-frame clonotypes and omits some of them. V and J calls plus clone size are reproduced from that table; the DNA served to infer D and trimming. The table has 80,000 to 130,000 clones, approximately 85% seen once; the top ten hold more than 5.5%. This chain uses TRBV29-1 with TRBJ2-1, with D perhaps matching TRBD2 (5 bases). The TCR comes from a woman aged 60-70 years with acute or convalescent COVID-19. Sequenced: peripheral blood. CDR3 sequence: CSAGVTEQFF. For the CDR3, the DNA is TGCAGCGCCGGGGTTACCGAGCAGTTCTTC.